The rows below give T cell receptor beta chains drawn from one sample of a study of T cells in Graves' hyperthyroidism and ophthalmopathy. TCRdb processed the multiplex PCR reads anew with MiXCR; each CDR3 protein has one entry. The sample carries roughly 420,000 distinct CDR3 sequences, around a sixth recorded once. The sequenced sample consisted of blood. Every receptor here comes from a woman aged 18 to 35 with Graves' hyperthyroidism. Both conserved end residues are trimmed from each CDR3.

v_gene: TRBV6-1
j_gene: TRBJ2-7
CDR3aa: ASRTTSGFSYEQY

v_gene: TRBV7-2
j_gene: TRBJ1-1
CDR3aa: ASSLRGPSGTEAF

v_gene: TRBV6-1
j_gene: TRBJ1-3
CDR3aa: ASSEGSTGNTIY

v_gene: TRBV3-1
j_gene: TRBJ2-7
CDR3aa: ASSLTSGTYEQY

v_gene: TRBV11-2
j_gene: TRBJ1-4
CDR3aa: ASSLKVKLF

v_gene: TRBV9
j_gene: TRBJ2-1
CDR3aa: ASSVEEAGGAFYNEQF

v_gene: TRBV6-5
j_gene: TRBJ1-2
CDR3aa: ASSPGQGALGYT

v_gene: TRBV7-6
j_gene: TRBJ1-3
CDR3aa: ASSLAVPGSGNTIY

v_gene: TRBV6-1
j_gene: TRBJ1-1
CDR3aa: ASSEAETNTEAF

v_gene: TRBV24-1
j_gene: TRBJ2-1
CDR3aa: ATSKNNEQF

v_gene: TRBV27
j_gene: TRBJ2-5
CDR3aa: ASSLGLAEDTNPRETQY

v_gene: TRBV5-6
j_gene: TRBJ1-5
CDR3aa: ASSSSTWDRGIRNQPQH

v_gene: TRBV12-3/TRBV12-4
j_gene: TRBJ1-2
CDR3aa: ASSDDRVANYGYT

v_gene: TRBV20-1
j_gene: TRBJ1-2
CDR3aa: SALSGTTIYGYT

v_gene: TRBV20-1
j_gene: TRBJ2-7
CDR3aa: SARSGQGARYEQY

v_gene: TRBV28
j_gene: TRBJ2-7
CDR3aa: ASKADIYEQY